The T cell receptor beta chain under discussion was sequenced for a study of immune characterization of retroperitoneal liposarcoma. Germline CDR1 and CDR2: SEHNR and FQNEAQ (reference sequence). V was cut by 1 base and J by 4 bases, with 7 bases left in between. The CDR3 has 14 amino acids. Each CDR3 protein gets one entry after TCRdb re-called the PCR reads with MiXCR. The sample lists over 9,000 distinct CDR3 sequences, approximately 25% occurring once. In this sample, this clonotype is medium-sized. Sequenced input: tumor tissue. The chain recombines TRBV7-9 with TRBJ2-2; D not resolved. This receptor was taken from a female donor with retroperitoneal liposarcoma. CDR3 sequence reads: CASSLGVTTGELFF. The CDR3 region has the DNA TGTGCCAGCAGCTTAGGGGTAACCACCGGGGAGCTGTTTTTT.